This TCR beta chain derives from a study of T cell responses to AZD1222 COVID-19 vaccine. On the study more broadly: Pooling covered second doses at about 4 or about 12 weeks. General observations from the study: Possibly, clonal diversity was underestimated; donors were largely white British and included more females. Spike-specific TCRs gained breadth and depth after people received two AZD1222 doses. Targeting of unmutated variant regions was reportedly seen in nearly half of spike-specific TCRs.

With respect to this clone: The antigen remains undetermined.

With V trimmed by 3 bases and J by 7 bases, 9 bases remained unmatched. Looked up from germline, CDR1 is MDHEN and CDR2 is SYDVKM. There are 15 residues in the CDR3. The data were produced by immunoSEQ multiplex PCR, yet TCRdb's version contains in-frame clones alone and is incomplete. The profile shows about 110,000 clones, more than 70% of them singletons. The rearrangement uses TRBV28 and TRBJ2-1; 7 positions agree with TRBD2. Sequencing was performed on peripheral blood, taken on day 0 of AZD1222 vaccination. This sequence was found in an adult in good health. The CDR3 sequence: CASSLTVAGLNEQFF. CDR3 DNA: TGTGCCAGCAGTTTGACGGTAGCGGGCCTTAATGAGCAGTTCTTC.